Below, 27 T cell receptor beta chains from the same sample are listed, as sequenced in a study of neurological immune-mediated disorders. Indicated time point: longitudinal time-point 1 (baseline). TCRdb reprocessed the 5' RACE reads via MiXCR and lists one record per CDR3 protein. The sample includes some 54,000 distinct CDR3 sequences, roughly a tenth of them seen just once. Sequenced input: PBMCs. Every receptor here comes from a male donor with HTLV-1-associated myelopathy (HAM/TSP).

This clonotype was counted many times. The V and J genes are TRBV5-1 and TRBJ1-1, with 10 bases that match TRBD1. Germline-derived CDR1 and CDR2 are SGHRS and YFSETQ. Trimming took 3 bases from V and 5 from J; bases not matched to a gene: 7. The length of the CDR3 is 15 residues. CDR3 coding DNA: TGCGCCAGCAGCTACGCCGGGACAGGGGTAACTGAAGCTTTCTTT. It translates to CASSYAGTGVTEAFF.

This clonotype was seen ten or more times. The chain couples TRBV6-2 or TRBV6-3 to TRBJ2-1; D perhaps matches TRBD2 (8 bases). V lost 0 bases to trimming and J lost 0 bases, with 18 bases between them. From germline, CDR1 is MNHEY and CDR2 SVGEGT. This CDR3 contains 19 residues. The CDR3 loop is CASSYSIAGTASSYNEQFF. DNA for the CDR3: TGTGCCAGCAGTTACTCGATAGCGGGGACAGCTAGCTCCTACAATGAGCAGTTCTTC.

This clonotype was detected many times. This chain links TRBV3-1 with TRBJ2-7, with D tentatively TRBD1 (6 bases). Germline V gives CDR1 LGHDT, CDR2 YNNKEL (reference sequence). Trimming left V 2 bases short and J 2 bases short, with 13 bases between. The CDR3 spans 15 residues. CDR3 sequence: CASSQTPGEAYEQYF. CDR3 nucleotide sequence: TGTGCCAGCAGCCAAACCCCAGGGGAAGCCTACGAGCAGTACTTC.

At least ten counts were recorded for this clonotype. The chain uses TRBV5-1 and TRBJ2-1; D might be TRBD2 (5 bases). V was shortened by 3 bases and J by 5 bases, with 12 bases between the two germline ends. Germline lookup yields CDR1 SGHRS and CDR2 YFSETQ. The CDR3 sequence is 14 residues long. DNA for the CDR3: TGCGCCAGCAGCTCCGGACTCGAAAACAATGAGCAGTTCTTC. This gives the protein CASSSGLENNEQFF.

Many counts were recorded for this clonotype. The chain combines TRBV20-1 with TRBJ1-6; D is uncertain. This CDR3 is built from 12 residues. Germline CDR1 reads DFQATT; CDR2 reads SNEGSKA (reference sequence). The V end lost 4 bases, the J end lost 7 bases, and 8 bases lay between the germline ends. CDR3 in DNA: TGCAGTGCTACGGAAGGGAATTCACCCCTCCACTTT. This sequence encodes CSATEGNSPLHF.

This clonotype has ten or more counts. The genes are TRBV25-1 and TRBJ1-2; unclear D gene. CDR1 MGHDK and CDR2 SYGVNS come from the germline V gene. There are 14 residues in the CDR3. The V end lost 3 bases, the J end lost 4 bases, and 12 bases lay between the germline ends. CDR3 nucleotides: TGTGCCAGCAGTGAGTCTGAGACAAGCTATGGCTACACCTTC. Translation gives CASSESETSYGYTF.

This chain connects TRBV7-9 to TRBJ1-5; TRBD1 is a possible D gene (5 bases). V shed 3 bases and J shed 6 bases, with 9 bases lying between them. The germline gives CDR1 SEHNR, CDR2 FQNEAQ (reference sequence). The CDR3 is made up of 13 amino acids. The CDR3 protein is CASSLQGGQPQHF. The CDR3 region has the DNA TGTGCCAGCAGCTTGCAGGGAGGTCAGCCCCAGCATTTT.

The chain combines TRBV20-1 with TRBJ1-2, with TRBD1 matching over 11 bases. Losses at the gene ends were 3 bases for V and 8 bases for J; bases not matched to a gene: 11. In germline, CDR1 is DFQATT, CDR2 SNEGSKA (reference sequence). The CDR3 has 15 amino acids. The CDR3 sequence is CSASDRTGGLKGYTF. Here the CDR3 DNA reads TGCAGTGCTAGTGACAGGACAGGGGGCCTGAAGGGCTACACCTTC.

This clonotype was detected ten times or more. Germline is not matched at one junction end, which may reflect a read error. This chain uses TRBV12-3 or TRBV12-4 with TRBJ2-1; 13 bases are a match to TRBD2. The CDR3 length is 13 residues. CDR3 coding DNA: TGTGCCAGCACCCTACTAGCGGGGGGGCCCTTGGCGTTC. Protein: CASTLLAGGPLAF.

This clonotype was seen a few times. V gene TRBV19 combines with J gene TRBJ2-1, with a weak D call TRBD2 (6 bases). Trimming removed 3 bases from V and 0 bases from J, with 9 bases in between. The germline gives CDR1 LNHDA, CDR2 SQIVND (reference sequence). The CDR3 is 15 residues long. The CDR3 sequence: CASSMEGSSYNEQFF. The CDR3 bases are TGTGCCAGTAGTATGGAGGGAAGCTCCTACAATGAGCAGTTCTTC.

This clonotype has ten or more counts. This chain joins TRBV5-1 and TRBJ2-5, with 12 nucleotides matching TRBD2. Germline V gene sequence: CDR1 SGHRS, CDR2 YFSETQ. CDR3 length equals 17 residues. V lost 1 base to trimming and J lost 5 bases; unmatched junction nucleotides: 9. CDR3 loop: CASSLIRSSGGEETQYF. The CDR3 DNA reads TGCGCCAGCAGCTTGATCCGGTCTAGCGGGGGGGAGGAGACCCAGTACTTC.

This clonotype was detected ten times or more. CDR3 sequence reads: CASSLTIWANTEAFF. Written as DNA, the CDR3 is TGTGCCAGCAGTTTGACAATTTGGGCAAACACTGAAGCTTTCTTT. The J gene is TRBJ1-1, the V gene TRBV27, with D unclear. CDR1 MNHEY and CDR2 SMNVEV come from the germline V gene (reference sequence). With 3 bases removed from V and 2 bases from J, the gap between germline ends came to 13 bases. CDR3 length equals 15 residues.

At least ten counts were recorded for this clonotype. The J gene is TRBJ1-3, the V gene TRBV4-3, with D uncertain. CDR3 length: 15 amino acids. Trimming took 0 bases from V and 0 from J, leaving 6 bases between them. CDR1 and CDR2 from the germline V gene are LGHNA and YSLEER. The CDR3 DNA is TGCGCCAGCAGCCAAGACCAAGGCTCTGGAAACACCATATATTTT. Translated, it gives CASSQDQGSGNTIYF.

In this sample, this clonotype turned up many times. The CDR3 does not end in the conserved phenylalanine or tryptophan, so this is likely a read error. No DNA is shown, since the ends of the CDR3 on it are uncertain; the CDR3 is the one TCRdb lists. The chain links TRBV5-6 to TRBJ2-4; the tabulated D call, TRBD1, remains unverified against the DNA. The CDR3 is 13 residues long, ends included. Germline V gene sequence: CDR1 SGHDT, CDR2 YYEEEE. CDR3 sequence reads: CASSRNGDRGPKL.

This clonotype was observed at least ten times. The V gene is TRBV6-6, the J gene TRBJ2-3, with TRBD1 as a possible D gene (5 bases). Trimming cost V 6 bases and J 2 bases, with 15 bases left between them. The V gene's germline CDR1 is MNHNY and CDR2 SVGAGI (reference sequence). The CDR3 has 15 amino acids. As DNA, the CDR3 is TGTGCCAGCAGCTCTTGGACATATTCCACAGATACGCAGTATTTT. Translation: CASSSWTYSTDTQYF.

This clonotype was detected ten times or more. J is TRBJ2-7 and V is TRBV5-1; D gene unclear. The CDR3 sequence is 16 residues long. Germline V gene sequence: CDR1 SGHRS, CDR2 YFSETQ. Trimming took 2 bases from V and 0 from J, leaving 15 bases between them. CDR3 in amino acids: CASSLRTGPSSYEQYF. The CDR3 DNA reads as TGCGCCAGCAGCTTACGGACCGGGCCCAGCTCCTACGAGCAGTACTTC.

This clonotype was seen at least ten times. The chain recombines TRBV12-3 or TRBV12-4 with TRBJ2-1, with TRBD1 identical over 7 bases. V shed 5 bases and J 0 bases; nucleotides not matched to a gene: 10. The CDR3 extends over 17 amino acids. The CDR3 here is CASSPGTVQSSYNEQFF. The CDR3, as DNA: TGTGCCAGCAGTCCCGGGACAGTGCAGAGCTCCTACAATGAGCAGTTCTTC.

This clonotype was seen many times. The gene calls are TRBV5-1 and TRBJ1-1; D gene uncertain. Per germline, CDR1 SGHRS and CDR2 YFSETQ. The ends were cut back, 5 bases at V and 6 bases at J, with 11 bases in the middle. The CDR3 runs 12 residues. CDR3 DNA: TGCGCCAGCAGTTCCCAGCTGGCTGAAGCTTTCTTT. Its protein product is CASSSQLAEAFF.

This clonotype was recorded at least ten times. The chain uses TRBV7-7 and TRBJ2-1; no clear D. Between the trimmed V and J ends, which lost 3 bases and 9 bases, there was a span of 6 bases. This CDR3 is built from 11 residues. Germline loops: CDR1 SSHAT, CDR2 FNYEAQ (reference sequence). As DNA, the CDR3 is TGTGCCAGCAGCTTCGGCGGTGAGCAGTTCTTC. Its translation is CASSFGGEQFF.

In this sample, this clonotype turned up many times. The CDR3 reads CASGGDSRRNTEAFF. CDR3 sequence (DNA): TGTGCCAGCGGGGGGGACAGTAGGAGGAACACTGAAGCTTTCTTT. This sequence joins TRBV9 and TRBJ1-1; 7 bases align to TRBD1. This CDR3 comprises 15 residues. Looked up from germline, CDR1 is SGDLS and CDR2 is YYNGEE. With V trimmed by 7 bases and J by 1 base, 10 bases remained unmatched.

This clonotype was observed many times. The chain uses TRBV20-1 and TRBJ2-7; D possibly corresponds to TRBD1 (6 bases). Per germline, CDR1 DFQATT and CDR2 SNEGSKA (reference sequence). This CDR3 has 15 amino acids. With 6 bases removed from V and 2 bases from J, the gap between germline ends came to 20 bases. The CDR3 DNA sequence: TGCAGTGCAATTAACGGACAGAAACCGACCTACGAGCAGTACTTC. Translated, it gives CSAINGQKPTYEQYF.

This clonotype was detected ten times or more. CDR3 region: CATSVSGGTYNEQFF. CDR3 DNA sequence: TGTGCCACCAGTGTTAGCGGGGGCACATACAATGAGCAGTTCTTC. The V gene is TRBV24-1, the J gene TRBJ2-1, with 9 nucleotides matching TRBD2. Trimming at V came to 5 bases and at J to 4 bases, leaving 5 bases not matched to a gene. Germline assignment: CDR1 KGHDR and CDR2 SFDVKD. The CDR3 contains 15 residues.

In this sample, this clonotype turned up many times. The chain links TRBV12-3 or TRBV12-4 to TRBJ1-2; D call uncertain. The CDR3 sequence is 14 residues long. V lost 5 bases and J lost 4, with 14 bases in between. The CDR3 DNA is TGTGCCAGCAGTCGGTCCGAGTCGGGCTATGGCTACACCTTC. This translates into CASSRSESGYGYTF.

For this clonotype: This may come from a read error, since a much larger clone is one base off. V usage is TRBV6-2 or TRBV6-3 and J usage is TRBJ2-5; no firm D call. In germline, CDR1 is MNHEY, CDR2 SVGEGT. V shed 3 bases and J shed 6 bases, with 17 bases lying between them. The CDR3 consists of 15 residues. The CDR3 protein is CASSYPGPEKQTQYF. The CDR3 bases are TGTGCCAGCAGTTATCCCGGGCCAGAGAAACAGACCCAGTACTTC.

This clonotype has ten or more counts. CDR3: CASSQGGGGIGNQPQHF. The DNA of the CDR3 is TGTGCCAGCAGCCAAGGAGGGGGGGGGATCGGCAATCAGCCCCAGCATTTT. The V gene is TRBV3-1, the J gene TRBJ1-5; possible D gene TRBD1, 6 bases. Germline-derived CDR1 and CDR2 are LGHDT and YNNKEL (reference sequence). The CDR3 spans 17 residues. V was trimmed by 1 base and J by 2 bases, leaving 15 bases between them.

This clonotype showed up many times. The chain uses TRBV7-9 and TRBJ1-6; 8 positions agree with TRBD1. This CDR3 is 14 amino acids long. CDR1 is SEHNR and CDR2 is FQNEAQ in the germline V gene (reference sequence). Trimming took 3 bases from V and 10 from J; bases not matched to a gene: 5. CDR3: CASSFPGGRSPLHF. The CDR3 DNA reads TGTGCCAGCAGCTTCCCAGGGGGCAGGTCACCCCTCCACTTT.

This clonotype was found many times. The CDR3 protein is CSATVTSGGSDTQYF. The CDR3 region has the DNA TGCAGTGCTACCGTGACTAGCGGGGGGTCAGATACGCAGTATTTT. V usage is TRBV20-1 and J usage is TRBJ2-3, with 13 bases lining up with TRBD2. The V segment lost 4 bases and the J segment 4 bases; nucleotides outside the gene matches: 5. In germline, CDR1 is DFQATT, CDR2 SNEGSKA (reference sequence). The CDR3 totals 15 residues.